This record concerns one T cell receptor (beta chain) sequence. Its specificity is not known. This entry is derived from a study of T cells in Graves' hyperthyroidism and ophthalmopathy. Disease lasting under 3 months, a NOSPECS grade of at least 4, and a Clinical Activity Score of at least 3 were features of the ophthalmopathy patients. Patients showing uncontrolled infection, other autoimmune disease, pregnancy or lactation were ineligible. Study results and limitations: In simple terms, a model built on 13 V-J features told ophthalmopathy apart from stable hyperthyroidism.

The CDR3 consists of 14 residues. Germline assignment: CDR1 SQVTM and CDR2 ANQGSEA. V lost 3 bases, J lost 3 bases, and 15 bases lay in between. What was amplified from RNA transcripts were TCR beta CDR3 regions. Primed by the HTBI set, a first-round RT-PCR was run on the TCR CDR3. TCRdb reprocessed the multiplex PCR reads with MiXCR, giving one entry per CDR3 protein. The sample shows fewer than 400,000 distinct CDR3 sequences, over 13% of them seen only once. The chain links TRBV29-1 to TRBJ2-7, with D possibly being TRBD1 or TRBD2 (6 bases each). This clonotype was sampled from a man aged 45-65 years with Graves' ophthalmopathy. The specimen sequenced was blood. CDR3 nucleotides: TGCAGCGTTGAGTTTGGGGGGCAGGGCTACGAGCAGTACTTC. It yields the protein CSVEFGGQGYEQYF.